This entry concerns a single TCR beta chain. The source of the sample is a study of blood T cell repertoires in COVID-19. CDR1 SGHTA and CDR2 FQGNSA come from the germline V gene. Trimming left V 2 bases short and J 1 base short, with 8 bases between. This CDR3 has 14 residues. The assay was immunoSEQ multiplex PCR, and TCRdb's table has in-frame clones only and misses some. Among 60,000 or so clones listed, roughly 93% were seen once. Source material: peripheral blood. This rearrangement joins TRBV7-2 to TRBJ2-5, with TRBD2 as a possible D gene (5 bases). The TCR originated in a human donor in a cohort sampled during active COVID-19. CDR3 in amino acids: CASSLRRRQETQYF. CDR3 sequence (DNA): TGTGCCAGCAGCTTACGGAGGCGCCAAGAGACCCAGTACTTC.